This T cell receptor (beta chain) was documented in a study of T cell responses to AZD1222 COVID-19 vaccine. Trimming shortened V by 2 bases and J by 1 base, and 7 bases separated the two germline ends. This CDR3 is built from 15 residues. Germline V lookup: CDR1 SGHDT, CDR2 YYEEEE. This clone was detected only once. Its antigen is unidentified. At the DNA level, this CDR3 is encoded by other sequences in the same sample as well. Data came from immunoSEQ multiplex PCR; TCRdb stores just in-frame clones and leaves some out. The table shows about 140,000 clones, with approximately 92% occurring only once. Study results and limitations: Reportedly, close to half of spike-specific TCRs are directed against unmutated variant regions. Increases in Spike-specific TCR breadth and depth were seen after two AZD1222 doses. Repertoire sampling was restricted to post-peak T cell response timepoints. Dominant CD4 TCR responses targeted spike regions 160-218 and 743-854.

Sequencing was performed on peripheral blood, taken on day 0 of AZD1222 vaccination. The receptor comes from an adult in good health. This chain connects TRBV5-6 to TRBJ2-6, with D maybe TRBD1 (6 bases). The chain's CDR3 is CASSFTGSGANVLTF. CDR3 nucleotides: TGTGCCAGCAGCTTCACAGGGTCTGGGGCCAACGTCCTGACTTTC.